This passage covers 23 T cell receptor beta chains from one sample sequenced in a study of CD8+ T cells in alopecia areata. Extraction of RNA preceded its reverse transcription into cDNA, which served as the sequencing template. Clones were read by immunoSEQ multiplex PCR, and TCRdb kept only the in-frame ones, dropping some. The table has about 200,000 clones, about 56% seen once. The specimen was CD8+ T cells sorted from blood. These receptors all stem from a human donor in good health.

V usage is TRBV4-1 and J usage is TRBJ1-1, with D perhaps TRBD1 (5 bases). V lost 5 bases to trimming and J lost 4 bases, with 17 bases between them. This CDR3 has 15 amino acids. CDR1 and CDR2 (germline): MGHRA, YSYEKL. The CDR3 is CASSWPQVPSTEAFF. CDR3 DNA sequence: TGCGCCAGCAGCTGGCCACAGGTCCCCAGCACTGAAGCTTTCTTT.

The V gene is TRBV6-1, the J gene TRBJ2-7, with D maybe TRBD1 (6 bases). CDR3 length: 12 amino acids. V was trimmed by 4 bases and J by 6 bases, leaving 10 bases between them. Germline V gene data show CDR1 as MNHNS and CDR2 as SASEGT. The CDR3 sequence: CASSALGGEQYF. CDR3 coding DNA: TGTGCCAGCAGTGCACTAGGGGGCGAGCAGTACTTC.

The sample holds a few counts of this clone. This chain uses TRBV29-1 with TRBJ2-5; a possible D gene is TRBD1 (5 bases). V gave up 3 bases and J gave up 7 bases, with 6 bases separating them. The CDR3 runs 10 residues. Germline V gene lookup returns CDR1 SQVTM and CDR2 ANQGSEA. In DNA form, the CDR3 reads TGCAGCGTTGACGACAGGACCCAGTACTTC. This codes for CSVDDRTQYF.

A few counts support this clone. The chain carries TRBV7-9 and TRBJ2-7; D uncertain. Germline lookup yields CDR1 SEHNR and CDR2 FQNEAQ (reference sequence). V was shortened by 5 bases and J by 2 bases, with 10 bases between the two germline ends. CDR3 length: 13 residues. CDR3 sequence reads: CASSLTLPYEQYF. CDR3 coding DNA: TGTGCCAGCAGCCTGACATTACCCTACGAGCAGTACTTC.

J is TRBJ2-7 and V is TRBV7-9; TRBD2 might be the D (6 bases). CDR3 length: 15 amino acids. From germline, CDR1 is SEHNR and CDR2 FQNEAQ (reference sequence). V gave up 5 bases and J gave up 6 bases, with 20 bases separating them. CDR3 in amino acids: CASSLGVGGAREQYF. For the CDR3, the DNA is TGTGCCAGCAGCCTTGGGGTCGGCGGGGCACGCGAGCAGTACTTC.

This clone was detected only a few times. V is TRBV29-1 and J is TRBJ2-7, with 7 bases aligning to TRBD1. This CDR3 has 11 residues. CDR1 SQVTM and CDR2 ANQGSEA come from the germline V gene. V shed 4 bases, J shed 7 bases, and the junction held 4 bases outside the gene matches. The chain's CDR3 is CSVGDSLEQYF. The CDR3 nucleotides read TGCAGCGTTGGGGACAGTCTTGAGCAGTACTTC.

The chain has TRBV13 and TRBJ2-7; perhaps TRBD1 as D (5 bases). There are 14 residues in the CDR3. The germline gives CDR1 PRHDT, CDR2 FYEKMQ (reference sequence). V was pared by 4 bases and J by 0 bases, with 10 bases between. The CDR3 loop reads CASSSTGSSYEQYF. As DNA, the CDR3 is TGTGCCAGCAGCTCCACAGGTTCCTCCTACGAGCAGTACTTC.

This clone was picked up a small number of times. V gene TRBV9 combines with J gene TRBJ1-5, with D unclear. V was pared by 3 bases and J by 2 bases, with 18 bases between. CDR1 SGDLS and CDR2 YYNGEE come from the germline V gene. CDR3 length equals 17 residues. The CDR3 sequence: CASSAEEGPKGNQPQHF. CDR3 nucleotides: TGTGCCAGCAGCGCCGAGGAAGGACCGAAGGGCAATCAGCCCCAGCATTTT.

V gene TRBV4-1 combines with J gene TRBJ2-1; TRBD2 matches 8 bases. V lost 1 base, J lost 3 bases, and 2 bases stayed unmatched. Germline CDR1 and CDR2: MGHRA and YSYEKL. The CDR3 is 15 residues long. For the CDR3, the DNA is TGCGCCAGCAGCCAAGTACGGGGGGGCTACAATGAGCAGTTCTTC. It yields the protein CASSQVRGGYNEQFF.

This clone occurred a few times. The rearrangement uses TRBV7-9 and TRBJ1-3; unclear D gene. This CDR3 is built from 12 residues. V was pared by 6 bases and J by 0 bases, with 3 bases between. Germline-derived CDR1 and CDR2 are SEHNR and FQNEAQ (reference sequence). Here the CDR3 DNA reads TGTGCCAGCAGTGCCTCTGGAAACACCATATATTTT. The encoded protein is CASSASGNTIYF.

The chain joins TRBV7-9 to TRBJ1-5; a weak D match, TRBD1 (5 bases). The ends were cut back, 0 bases at V and 6 bases at J, with 12 bases in the middle. The germline V gene encodes CDR1 SEHNR and CDR2 FQNEAQ (reference sequence). The CDR3 has 15 residues. The CDR3 region is CASSLAAGVAQPQHF. The CDR3 nucleotides read TGTGCCAGCAGCTTAGCGGCGGGGGTAGCTCAGCCCCAGCATTTT.

This clone was counted a single time. The chain has TRBV27 and TRBJ2-7; 7 bases are shared with TRBD1. The germline V gene has CDR1 MNHEY and CDR2 SMNVEV (reference sequence). This CDR3 has 14 amino acids. The V segment lost 4 bases and the J segment 0 bases; nucleotides outside the gene matches: 3. In DNA, the CDR3 is TGTGCCAGCAGTTCGACAGGGAACTCCTACGAGCAGTACTTC. Its translation is CASSSTGNSYEQYF.

CDR3 sequence: CASTGSGQATNEKLFF. CDR3 DNA: TGTGCCAGCACCGGAAGTGGGCAAGCAACTAATGAAAAACTGTTTTTT. The chain couples TRBV27 to TRBJ1-4; D is undetermined. CDR1 and CDR2 from the germline V gene are MNHEY and SMNVEV (reference sequence). This CDR3 has 16 amino acids. V lost 7 bases and J lost 0, with 15 bases in between.

The chain combines TRBV25-1 with TRBJ2-7; D is possibly TRBD2 (6 bases). Germline values: CDR1 MGHDK, CDR2 SYGVNS. With 10 bases removed from V and 3 bases from J, the gap between germline ends came to 16 bases. The CDR3 length is 13 residues. In DNA, the CDR3 is TGTGCCACAGGAGGGGTAGGAAACTACGAGCAGTACTTC. Translating it yields CATGGVGNYEQYF.

The gene calls are TRBV25-1 and TRBJ2-7; either TRBD1 or TRBD2 may supply D (5 bases each). Trimming shortened V by 3 bases and J by 2 bases, and 11 bases separated the two germline ends. Germline CDR1 and CDR2: MGHDK and SYGVNS. This CDR3 is built from 14 residues. CDR3 region: CASSEWDRAYEQYF. The CDR3 nucleotides read TGTGCCAGCAGTGAGTGGGACCGAGCCTACGAGCAGTACTTC.

The chain joins TRBV2 to TRBJ2-7; TRBD1 might be the D (6 bases). The CDR3 totals 15 residues. Looked up from germline, CDR1 is SNHLY and CDR2 is FYNNEI. V was pared by 3 bases and J by 5 bases, with 17 bases between. CDR3 region: CASSDVGWGQNEQYF. DNA of the CDR3: TGTGCCAGCAGTGATGTGGGTTGGGGGCAGAACGAGCAGTACTTC.

The chain joins TRBV4-1 to TRBJ2-3; 11 bases line up with TRBD2. V dropped 1 base and J dropped 4; count of bases not matched to a gene: 1. The CDR3 extends over 15 amino acids. Per germline, CDR1 MGHRA and CDR2 YSYEKL. DNA of the CDR3: TGCGCCAGCAGCCAAGGACTAGCGGGGTCAGATACGCAGTATTTT. Translated: CASSQGLAGSDTQYF.

The rearrangement uses TRBV25-1 and TRBJ1-6; 9 bases align to TRBD1. This CDR3 spans 14 amino acids. The V gene end was trimmed by 6 bases and the J gene end by 7 bases; junction bases not matched to a gene: 4. Germline values: CDR1 MGHDK, CDR2 SYGVNS. In nucleotides, the CDR3 is TGTGCCAGCAGGGAGACAGGGGGGAATTCACCCCTCCACTTT. Its protein product is CASRETGGNSPLHF.

The chain joins TRBV30 to TRBJ1-2, with 7 bases identical to TRBD1. The V gene's germline CDR1 is GTSNPN and CDR2 SVGIG (reference sequence). Unmatched junction bases numbered 13, after V lost 2 bases and J lost 4 bases. CDR3 length: 16 residues. CDR3 loop: CAWSLGTDSNFYGYTF. In DNA form, the CDR3 reads TGTGCCTGGAGTTTGGGGACAGACAGCAACTTCTATGGCTACACCTTC.

The CDR3 region is CASSQGSTGGSFF. The CDR3 DNA is TGCGCCAGCAGCCAAGGGTCGACAGGGGGCAGTTTCTTT. The chain has TRBV4-1 and TRBJ1-1; 10 nucleotides align to TRBD1. V was clipped by 1 base and J by 13 bases; unmatched bases: 6. Germline values: CDR1 MGHRA, CDR2 YSYEKL. The CDR3 has 13 residues.

The genes are TRBV30 and TRBJ1-2; D remains ambiguous. Germline-derived CDR1 and CDR2 are GTSNPN and SVGIG (reference sequence). The CDR3 covers 14 residues. Trimming shortened V by 1 base and J by 4 bases, and 13 bases separated the two germline ends. The CDR3: CAWSDGEGSYGYTF. CDR3 in DNA: TGTGCCTGGAGTGACGGCGAGGGCAGCTATGGCTACACCTTC.

This rearrangement joins TRBV9 to TRBJ2-4, with a weak D call TRBD1 (6 bases). The CDR3 loop spans 13 amino acids. V gave up 0 bases and J gave up 8 bases, with 9 bases separating them. From germline, CDR1 is SGDLS and CDR2 YYNGEE. CDR3 sequence (DNA): TGTGCCAGCAGCGTAGACAGGGCTTACATTCAGTACTTC. It is translated as CASSVDRAYIQYF.

V gene TRBV25-1 combines with J gene TRBJ2-7; no definite D call. V lost 4 bases to trimming and J lost 4 bases, with 2 bases between them. The germline V gene has CDR1 MGHDK and CDR2 SYGVNS. The CDR3 has 10 amino acids. This CDR3 reads CASSGYEQYF. Written as DNA, the CDR3 is TGTGCCAGCAGTGGATACGAGCAGTACTTC.